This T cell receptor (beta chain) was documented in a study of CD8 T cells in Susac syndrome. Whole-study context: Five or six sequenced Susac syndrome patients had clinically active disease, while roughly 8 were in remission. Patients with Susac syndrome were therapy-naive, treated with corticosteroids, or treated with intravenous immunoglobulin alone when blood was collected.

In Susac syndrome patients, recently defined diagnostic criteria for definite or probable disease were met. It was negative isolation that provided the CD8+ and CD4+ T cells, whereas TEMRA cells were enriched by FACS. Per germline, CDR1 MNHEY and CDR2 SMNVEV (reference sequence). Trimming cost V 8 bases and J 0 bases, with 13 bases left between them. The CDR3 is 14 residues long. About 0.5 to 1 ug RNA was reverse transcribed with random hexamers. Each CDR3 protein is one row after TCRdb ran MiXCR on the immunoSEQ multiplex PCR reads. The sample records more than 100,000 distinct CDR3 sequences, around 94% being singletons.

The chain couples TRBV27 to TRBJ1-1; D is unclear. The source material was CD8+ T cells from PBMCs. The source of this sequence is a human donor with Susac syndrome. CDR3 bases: TGTGCCAGCCGCAGGTTTCCGTTGAACACTGAAGCTTTCTTT. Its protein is CASRRFPLNTEAFF.